Shown below are 21 T cell receptor beta chains from a single sample sequenced in a study of T cells in Graves' hyperthyroidism and ophthalmopathy. The investigators amplified TCR beta CDR3 regions from RNA transcripts. TCR CDR3 regions were first amplified by RT-PCR with HTBI primers. TCRdb re-analysed the multiplex PCR reads in MiXCR, keeping a single row per CDR3 protein. The table records 750,000 to 950,000 distinct CDR3 sequences, over 35% of them present only once. Sequencing was done on a sample of blood. These receptor sequences come from a man aged 18 to 30 with Graves' hyperthyroidism.

This clonotype was seen just once. This rearrangement joins TRBV20-1 to TRBJ1-1, with D possibly TRBD1 on 5 matching bases. CDR3 length equals 12 residues. Trimming removed 5 bases at V and 11 bases at J, with 18 bases between. Germline V CDR1 and CDR2: DFQATT, SNEGSKA (reference sequence). As DNA, the CDR3 is TGCAGTGCTGGGGGGAAACCCCCGAACGCTTTCTTT. Protein product: CSAGGKPPNAFF.

This sequence joins TRBV7-9 and TRBJ2-2; 8 bases agree with TRBD2. Germline V CDR1 and CDR2: SEHNR, FQNEAQ (reference sequence). V shed 8 bases and J 5 bases; nucleotides not matched to a gene: 4. The CDR3 sequence is 13 residues long. The CDR3: CASPSGGTGELFF. CDR3 in DNA: TGTGCCAGCCCTTCGGGAGGGACCGGGGAGCTGTTTTTT.

For this clonotype: This clone may be a read error of a much larger clone one base away. Likely a read error: the CDR3 ends without its conserved phenylalanine or tryptophan. The genes are TRBV15 and TRBJ2-5, with TRBD2 as a possible D gene (5 bases). Per germline, CDR1 LNHNV and CDR2 YYDKDF (reference sequence). The CDR3 totals 14 residues. The V end was cut by 7 bases, the J end by 1 base, with 13 bases between. The CDR3 sequence is CATNIEGGQETQYL. In DNA form, the CDR3 reads TGTGCCACCAATATAGAGGGCGGCCAAGAGACCCAGTACCTC.

The chain has TRBV20-1 and TRBJ1-2; the match to TRBD1 covers 8 bases. Germline trimming cut 0 bases from V and 11 bases from J; bases unmatched to any gene: 5. The CDR3 has 12 amino acids. Germline CDR1 is DFQATT and CDR2 is SNEGSKA (reference sequence). CDR3 residues: CSARDSGTGYTF. The CDR3 region has the DNA TGCAGTGCTAGAGATAGTGGGACAGGTTACACCTTC.

The V gene is TRBV20-1, the J gene TRBJ2-7; 8 bases line up with TRBD1. This CDR3 is built from 15 residues. Germline CDR1 reads DFQATT; CDR2 reads SNEGSKA (reference sequence). The ends lost 0 bases at V and 0 bases at J; junction bases unmatched: 4. The CDR3 bases are TGCAGTGCTAGAGATCACGACAGGGGCTCCTACGAGCAGTACTTC. It translates to CSARDHDRGSYEQYF.

At least ten counts were recorded for this clonotype. The chain combines TRBV25-1 with TRBJ1-2; 9 positions agree with TRBD1. The junction had 16 bases not matched to a gene; V was cut back by 1 base and J by 4 bases. The CDR3 totals 19 residues. Looked up from germline, CDR1 is MGHDK and CDR2 is SYGVNS. As DNA, the CDR3 is TGTGCCAGCAGTGAATCTATAGGGGGACAGGGAGGCCCTCTCTATGGCTACACCTTC. Translated: CASSESIGGQGGPLYGYTF.

As for this clonotype: A much larger clone lies a single base off, so this may be a read error. This chain uses TRBV10-3 with TRBJ2-5; TRBD2 matches 11 bases. This CDR3 comprises 16 residues. The germline V gene has CDR1 ENHRY and CDR2 SYGVKD. The CDR3 sequence is CAISEGLAGGQEAQYF. CDR3 in DNA: TGTGCCATCAGTGAGGGTCTAGCGGGGGGCCAAGAGGCCCAGTACTTC.

This clonotype showed up just once. V gene TRBV2 combines with J gene TRBJ1-6; 9 bases are a match to TRBD1. The CDR3 sequence is 15 residues long. CDR1 is SNHLY and CDR2 is FYNNEI in the germline V gene. V was pared by 7 bases and J by 8 bases, with 9 bases of the junction left unmatched. The CDR3 protein is CASNHRTGEDSPLHF. The CDR3 bases are TGTGCCAGCAACCATCGGACAGGGGAAGATTCACCCCTCCACTTT.

V is TRBV29-1 and J is TRBJ2-7; 11 positions agree with TRBD1. Trimming removed 0 bases from V and 4 bases from J; junction bases left unmatched: 5. Germline V gene sequence: CDR1 SQVTM, CDR2 ANQGSEA. This CDR3 has 15 residues. In DNA, the CDR3 is TGCAGCGTTGAAGATCGGGGGACAGGGGGTTACGAGCAGTACTTC. Its protein product is CSVEDRGTGGYEQYF.

J is TRBJ2-7 and V is TRBV7-2; 7 nucleotides align to TRBD1. With V trimmed by 3 bases and J by 4 bases, 9 bases remained unmatched. Germline V lookup: CDR1 SGHTA, CDR2 FQGNSA. CDR3 size: 15 residues. CDR3 coding DNA: TGTGCCAGCAGCTTGGACCGGGACAGAATTTACGAGCAGTACTTC. Its translation is CASSLDRDRIYEQYF.

A few counts support this clonotype. V usage is TRBV7-2 and J usage is TRBJ2-7; D is unclear. This CDR3 comprises 14 residues. V lost 5 bases and J 0 bases, leaving 11 bases between the germline ends. CDR1 and CDR2 (germline): SGHTA, FQGNSA. CDR3 bases: TGTGCCAGCAGCGTCGACGGTTTCTCCTACGAGCAGTACTTC. This encodes CASSVDGFSYEQYF.

This clonotype has just a few counts. The chain uses TRBV20-1 and TRBJ1-1, with D perhaps TRBD1 (6 bases). The V end was cut by 5 bases, the J end by 1 base, with 14 bases between. The CDR3 sequence is 14 residues long. The germline CDR1 and CDR2 sequences are DFQATT and SNEGSKA (reference sequence). The CDR3 region is CSAGRGGGNTEAFF. Here the CDR3 DNA reads TGCAGTGCTGGCAGAGGGGGGGGGAACACTGAAGCTTTCTTT.

This clonotype was counted a few times. This chain joins TRBV20-1 and TRBJ1-4, with unresolved D. The germline V and J ends were trimmed by 3 bases and 3 bases, with 11 bases remaining between them. CDR3 length: 14 amino acids. Germline values: CDR1 DFQATT, CDR2 SNEGSKA (reference sequence). The CDR3 DNA reads TGCAGTGCTAGGCCGGGCGGATCTAATGAAAAACTGTTTTTT. It is translated as CSARPGGSNEKLFF.

This chain joins TRBV29-1 and TRBJ1-1; 7 bases line up with TRBD1. There are 11 residues in the CDR3. Unmatched junction bases numbered 4, after V lost 8 bases and J lost 4 bases. Germline CDR1 SQVTM, CDR2 ANQGSEA. In nucleotides, the CDR3 is TGCAGCTCGCAGGGGGGCACTGAAGCTTTCTTT. Translating it yields CSSQGGTEAFF.

The chain couples TRBV7-2 to TRBJ1-1; D might be TRBD1 (5 bases). Germline CDR1 reads SGHTA; CDR2 reads FQGNSA. This CDR3 has 15 residues. With 5 bases removed from V and 3 bases from J, the gap between germline ends came to 16 bases. CDR3 protein: CASSARGPGDTEAFF. CDR3 bases: TGTGCCAGCAGCGCGAGGGGCCCGGGGGACACTGAAGCTTTCTTT.

This clonotype was found a few times. This chain connects TRBV20-1 to TRBJ2-2; 8 bases match TRBD1. Germline CDR1 DFQATT, CDR2 SNEGSKA (reference sequence). Losses at the gene ends were 6 bases for V and 4 bases for J; bases not matched to a gene: 4. CDR3 length equals 13 residues. The CDR3 here is CSADRVFTGELFF. The CDR3 region has the DNA TGCAGTGCGGACAGGGTTTTCACCGGGGAGCTGTTTTTT.

This clonotype was counted a single time. V and J are TRBV15 and TRBJ1-2, with D hard to call. V was clipped by 3 bases and J by 4 bases, with 15 bases between them. This CDR3 spans 15 amino acids. Germline V gene lookup returns CDR1 LNHNV and CDR2 YYDKDF (reference sequence). The CDR3: CATSSQVEGSYGYTF. For the CDR3, the DNA is TGTGCCACCAGCAGTCAGGTTGAAGGGTCCTATGGCTACACCTTC.

This clonotype appeared a single time. The chain links TRBV29-1 to TRBJ1-3; 10 bases fit TRBD1. This CDR3 has 13 amino acids. J lost 7 bases, V lost 4 bases, and 4 bases had no gene match. Germline-derived CDR1 and CDR2 are SQVTM and ANQGSEA. CDR3 sequence (DNA): TGCAGCGTTGGCGGGGACAGGGGCAACACCATATATTTT. It translates to CSVGGDRGNTIYF.

The DNA for the CDR3 is TGCAGCGTCTCCCCTAGCGGGAACCAAGAGACCCAGTACTTC. Encoded protein: CSVSPSGNQETQYF. The chain recombines TRBV29-1 with TRBJ2-5; 9 nucleotides match TRBD2. V gave up 6 bases and J gave up 0 bases; unmatched junction bases: 5. Germline V CDR1 and CDR2: SQVTM, ANQGSEA. CDR3 size: 14 residues.

Many counts were recorded for this clonotype. The chain couples TRBV10-3 to TRBJ2-7; 10 nucleotides agree with TRBD2. V lost 6 bases and J lost 5; bases outside the gene matches: 7. CDR3 length: 14 residues. Germline loops: CDR1 ENHRY, CDR2 SYGVKD. CDR3 DNA sequence: TGTGCCATCAGGAAGCGGGAGGGCCGGGACGAGCAGTACTTC. As protein: CAIRKREGRDEQYF.

This clonotype showed up many times. This sequence joins TRBV15 and TRBJ1-2; 8 positions agree with TRBD1. Looked up from germline, CDR1 is LNHNV and CDR2 is YYDKDF (reference sequence). J was trimmed by 2 bases and V by 1 base; bases with no gene match: 9. The CDR3 has 17 amino acids. The CDR3 loop is CATSRGAPGQENYGYTF. The CDR3 region has the DNA TGTGCCACCAGCAGAGGAGCCCCGGGACAGGAAAACTATGGCTACACCTTC. The full variable domain, in which reference TRBV15 and TRBJ1-2 provide the parts outside the CDR3, is DAMVIQNPRYQVTQFGKPVTLSCSQTLNHNVMYWYQQKSSQAPKLLFHYYDKDFNNEADTPDNFQSRRPNTSFCFLDIRSPGLGDTAMYLCATSRGAPGQENYGYTFGSGTRLTVV.